This TCR beta chain originates from a study of metastatic and nonmetastatic thyroid tumors. Overall study context: Thyroid patients, malignant and benign, had repertoires compared across blood and tumor or nodule tissue. Findings and limits, study-wide: Within blood and tumor, benign nodules reportedly had significantly lower TCR beta diversity than malignant thyroid tumors did.

Authors' analysis steps: Clinicopathological groups supplied CDR3 differences that were used to build a distant-metastasis classifier for papillary thyroid cancer. TCRdb re-analyzed the PCR reads using MiXCR. Clone size and V and J calls follow TCRdb, not the original study. This table holds tens of thousands of clones, about 24% found once. This clone was recorded once. The target antigen is unknown. Prior to thyroid surgery, none of the patients had received any treatment. The source is a female donor with papillary thyroid cancer or a benign thyroid nodule (not recorded which). Some clones in this sample may be carry-over from other donors' samples. Sequences were obtained from tumor tissue.

The chain's CDR3 is CASSPPPSGRLFCTQYF. The CDR3 region has the DNA TGTGCCAGCAGCCCGCCGCCTAGCGGGAGGCTCTTTTGTACGCAGTATTTT. The chain is built from TRBV11-2 and TRBJ2-3; 11 nucleotides match TRBD2. J lost 8 bases, V lost 5 bases, and 15 bases had no gene match. Germline CDR1 reads SGHAT; CDR2 reads FQNNGV. There are 17 residues in the CDR3.